This T cell receptor (beta chain) stems from a study of blood T cell repertoires in COVID-19. Background on the study: Donors in the United States, Italy and Spain gave samples during acute or convalescent COVID-19. T cells, B-cell-depleted T cells, or PBMCs provided the cDNA or gDNA that served as material.

The V gene's germline CDR1 is MNHEY and CDR2 SMNVEV (reference sequence). V gave up 0 bases and J gave up 4 bases; unmatched junction bases: 6. The CDR3 runs 16 residues. The table came from immunoSEQ multiplex PCR; TCRdb's copy has only in-frame clones and leaves some out. The sample carries 350,000 or so clones, around 88% recorded once. Material: peripheral blood. This sequence originates from a man aged 30 to 39 with active or convalescent COVID-19. The rearrangement uses TRBV27 and TRBJ2-1, with 7 bases lining up with TRBD2. The CDR3: CASSLSSSGVYNEQFF. The CDR3 coding sequence is TGTGCCAGCAGTTTATCATCTAGCGGAGTTTACAATGAGCAGTTCTTC.